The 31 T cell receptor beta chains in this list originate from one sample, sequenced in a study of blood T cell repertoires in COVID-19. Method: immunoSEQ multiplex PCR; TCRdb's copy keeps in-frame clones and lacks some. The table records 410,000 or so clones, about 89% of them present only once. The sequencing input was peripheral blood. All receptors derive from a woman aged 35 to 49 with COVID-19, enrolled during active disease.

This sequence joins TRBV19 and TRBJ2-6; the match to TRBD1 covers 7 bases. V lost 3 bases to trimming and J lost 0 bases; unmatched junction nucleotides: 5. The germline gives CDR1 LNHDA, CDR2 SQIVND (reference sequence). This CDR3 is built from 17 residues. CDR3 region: CASSMGQFNSGANVLTF. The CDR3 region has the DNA TGTGCCAGTAGTATGGGACAGTTCAACTCTGGGGCCAACGTCCTGACTTTC.

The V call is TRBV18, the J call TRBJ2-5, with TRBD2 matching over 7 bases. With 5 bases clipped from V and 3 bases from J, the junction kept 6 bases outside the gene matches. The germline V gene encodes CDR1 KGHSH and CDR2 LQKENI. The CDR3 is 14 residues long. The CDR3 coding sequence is TGTGCCAGCTCAAGGCTAGCGGCTAAAGAGACCCAGTACTTC. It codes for CASSRLAAKETQYF.

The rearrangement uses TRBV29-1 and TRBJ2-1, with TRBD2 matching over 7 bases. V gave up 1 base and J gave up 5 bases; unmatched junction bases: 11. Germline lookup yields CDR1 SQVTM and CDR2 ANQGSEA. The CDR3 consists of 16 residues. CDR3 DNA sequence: TGCAGCGTTGAAGGGGTGGAAGGAGCGGGAAACAATGAGCAGTTCTTC. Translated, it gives CSVEGVEGAGNNEQFF.

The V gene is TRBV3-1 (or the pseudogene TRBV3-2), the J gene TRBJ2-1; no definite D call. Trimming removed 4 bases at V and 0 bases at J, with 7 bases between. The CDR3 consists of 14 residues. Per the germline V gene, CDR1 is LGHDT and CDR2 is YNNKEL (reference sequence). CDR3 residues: CASSRESSYNEQFF. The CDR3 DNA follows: TGTGCCAGCAGCCGAGAGAGCTCCTACAATGAGCAGTTCTTC.

CDR3 residues: CASSYLRQGAAYEQYF. In DNA, the CDR3 is TGTGCCAGCAGTTACCTCCGACAGGGGGCCGCCTACGAGCAGTACTTC. The rearrangement uses TRBV6-2 or TRBV6-3 and TRBJ2-7, with 10 bases that match TRBD1. V shed 2 bases and J 2 bases; nucleotides not matched to a gene: 6. The germline V gene has CDR1 MNHEY and CDR2 SVGEGT. This CDR3 spans 16 amino acids.

The CDR3 protein is CATSRGRTGWNTEAFF. The CDR3 DNA is TGTGCCACCAGCAGAGGAAGGACAGGGTGGAACACTGAAGCTTTCTTT. The V call is TRBV15, the J call TRBJ1-1, with 8 bases identical to TRBD1. The CDR3 is made up of 16 amino acids. CDR1 and CDR2 (germline): LNHNV, YYDKDF (reference sequence). V dropped 1 base and J dropped 1; count of bases not matched to a gene: 5.

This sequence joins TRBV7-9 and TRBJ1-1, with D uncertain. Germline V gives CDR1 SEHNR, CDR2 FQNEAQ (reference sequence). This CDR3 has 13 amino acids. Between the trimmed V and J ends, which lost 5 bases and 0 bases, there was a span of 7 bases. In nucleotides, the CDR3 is TGTGCCAGCAGCCCGAGCATGAACACTGAAGCTTTCTTT. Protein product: CASSPSMNTEAFF.

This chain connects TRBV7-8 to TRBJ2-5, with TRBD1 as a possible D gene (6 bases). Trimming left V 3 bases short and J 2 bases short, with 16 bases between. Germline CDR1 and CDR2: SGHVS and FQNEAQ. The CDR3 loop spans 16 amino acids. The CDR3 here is CASSFLQGELQETQYF. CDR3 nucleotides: TGTGCCAGCAGCTTCTTACAGGGCGAACTACAAGAGACCCAGTACTTC.

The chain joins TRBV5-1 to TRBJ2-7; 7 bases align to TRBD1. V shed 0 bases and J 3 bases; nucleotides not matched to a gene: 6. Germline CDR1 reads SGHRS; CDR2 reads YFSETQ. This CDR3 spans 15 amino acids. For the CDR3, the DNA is TGCGCCAGCAGCTTGGTGGCAGGGACAGTCTACGAGCAGTACTTC. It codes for CASSLVAGTVYEQYF.

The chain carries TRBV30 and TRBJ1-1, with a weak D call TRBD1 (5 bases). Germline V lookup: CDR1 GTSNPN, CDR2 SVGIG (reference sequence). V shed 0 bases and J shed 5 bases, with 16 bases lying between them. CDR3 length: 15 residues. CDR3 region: CAWSVGEGGRTEAFF. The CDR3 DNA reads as TGTGCCTGGAGTGTAGGGGAGGGAGGGAGAACTGAAGCTTTCTTT.

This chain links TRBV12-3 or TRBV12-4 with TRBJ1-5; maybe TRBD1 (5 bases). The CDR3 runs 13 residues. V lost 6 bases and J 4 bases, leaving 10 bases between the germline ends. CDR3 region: CASSHRFNQPQHF. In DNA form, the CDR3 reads TGTGCCAGCAGCCACAGGTTTAATCAGCCCCAGCATTTT.

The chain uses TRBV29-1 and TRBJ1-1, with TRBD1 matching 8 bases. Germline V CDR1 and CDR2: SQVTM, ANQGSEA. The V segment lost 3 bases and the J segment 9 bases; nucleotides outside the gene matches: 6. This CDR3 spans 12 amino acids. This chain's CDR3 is CSVDGQGSKAFF. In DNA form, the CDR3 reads TGCAGCGTTGACGGACAGGGTTCCAAAGCTTTCTTT.

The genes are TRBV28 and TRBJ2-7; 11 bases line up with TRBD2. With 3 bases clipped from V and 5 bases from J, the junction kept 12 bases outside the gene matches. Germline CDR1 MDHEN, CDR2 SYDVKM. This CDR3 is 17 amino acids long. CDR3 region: CASSFSGTSGLRDEQYF. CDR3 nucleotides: TGTGCCAGCAGTTTTTCCGGGACTAGCGGTCTGAGGGACGAGCAGTACTTC.

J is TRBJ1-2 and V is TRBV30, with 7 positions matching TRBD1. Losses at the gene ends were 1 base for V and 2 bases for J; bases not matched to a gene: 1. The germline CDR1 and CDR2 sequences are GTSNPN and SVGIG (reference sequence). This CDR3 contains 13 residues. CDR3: CAWSGTGNYGYTF. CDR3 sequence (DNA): TGTGCCTGGAGTGGGACAGGAAACTATGGCTACACCTTC. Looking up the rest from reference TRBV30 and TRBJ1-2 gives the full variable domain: SQTIHQWPATLVQPVGSPLSLECTVEGTSNPNLYWYRQAAGRGLQLLFYSVGIGQISSEVPQNLSASRPQDRQFILSSKKLLLSDSGFYLCAWSGTGNYGYTFGSGTRLTVV.

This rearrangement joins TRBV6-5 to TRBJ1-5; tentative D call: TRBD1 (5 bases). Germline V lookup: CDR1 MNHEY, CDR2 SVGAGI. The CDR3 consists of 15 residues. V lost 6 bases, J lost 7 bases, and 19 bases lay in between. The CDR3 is CASRSTRAPGQPQHF. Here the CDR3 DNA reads TGTGCCAGCAGATCTACCAGGGCCCCAGGGCAGCCCCAGCATTTT.

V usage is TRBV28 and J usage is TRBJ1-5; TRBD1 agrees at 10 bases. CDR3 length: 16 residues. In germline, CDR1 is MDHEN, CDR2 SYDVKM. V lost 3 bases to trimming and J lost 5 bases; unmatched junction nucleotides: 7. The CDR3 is CASSFLQTGGDQPQHF. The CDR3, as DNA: TGTGCCAGCAGTTTTTTACAGACAGGGGGCGATCAGCCCCAGCATTTT.

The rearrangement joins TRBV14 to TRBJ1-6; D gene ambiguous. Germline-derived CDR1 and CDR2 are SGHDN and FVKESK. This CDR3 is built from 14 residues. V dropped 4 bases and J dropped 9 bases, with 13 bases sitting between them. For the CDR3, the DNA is TGTGCCAGCAGCCCATCCTTCGCGGGTTCACCCCTCCACTTT. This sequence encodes CASSPSFAGSPLHF. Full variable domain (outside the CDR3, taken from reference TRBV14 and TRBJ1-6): EAGVTQFPSHSVIEKGQTVTLRCDPISGHDNLYWYRRVMGKEIKFLLHFVKESKQDESGMPNNRFLAERTGGTYSTLKVQPAELEDSGVYFCASSPSFAGSPLHFGNGTRLTVT.

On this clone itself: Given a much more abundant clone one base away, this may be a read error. Here the CDR3 reads CASSRTSGTYNEQFF. DNA for the CDR3: TGTGCCAGCAGTCGGACTAGCGGGACCTACAATGAGCAGTTCTTC. The rearrangement joins TRBV6-5 to TRBJ2-1; the match to TRBD2 covers 12 bases. The trim removed 5 bases at V and 2 bases at J, leaving 1 base unmatched. This CDR3 has 15 amino acids. In germline, CDR1 is MNHEY, CDR2 SVGAGI.

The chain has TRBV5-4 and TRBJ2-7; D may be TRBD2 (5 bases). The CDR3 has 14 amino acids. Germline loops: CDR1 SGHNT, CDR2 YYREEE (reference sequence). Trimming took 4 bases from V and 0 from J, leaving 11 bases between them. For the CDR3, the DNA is TGTGCCAGCAGCCGTGACGGGGACTCCTACGAGCAGTACTTC. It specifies CASSRDGDSYEQYF.

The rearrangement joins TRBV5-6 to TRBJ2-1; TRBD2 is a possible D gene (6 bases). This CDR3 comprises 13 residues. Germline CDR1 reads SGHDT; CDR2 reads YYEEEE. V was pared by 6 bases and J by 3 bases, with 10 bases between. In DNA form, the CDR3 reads TGTGCCAGCAAGGAGGAGGGCTACAATGAGCAGTTCTTC. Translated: CASKEEGYNEQFF.

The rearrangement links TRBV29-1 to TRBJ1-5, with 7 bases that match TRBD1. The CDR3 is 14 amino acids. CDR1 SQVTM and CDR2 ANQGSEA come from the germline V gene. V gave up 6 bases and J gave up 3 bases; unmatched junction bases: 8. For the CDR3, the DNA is TGCAGCGTAGCCACAGGGGTCTACAATCAGCCCCAGCATTTT. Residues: CSVATGVYNQPQHF.

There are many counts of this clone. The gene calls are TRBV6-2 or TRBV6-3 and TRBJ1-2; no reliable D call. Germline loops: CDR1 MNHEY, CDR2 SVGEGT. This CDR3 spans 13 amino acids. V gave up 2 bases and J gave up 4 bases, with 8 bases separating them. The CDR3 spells CASSYEQFYGYTF. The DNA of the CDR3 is TGTGCCAGCAGTTACGAACAATTCTATGGCTACACCTTC.

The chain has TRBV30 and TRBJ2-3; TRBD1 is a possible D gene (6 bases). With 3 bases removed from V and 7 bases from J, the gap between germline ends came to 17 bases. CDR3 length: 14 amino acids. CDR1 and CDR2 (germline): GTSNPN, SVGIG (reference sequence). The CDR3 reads CAWSATRDIYTQYF. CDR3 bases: TGTGCCTGGAGCGCAACACGGGACATTTATACGCAGTATTTT.

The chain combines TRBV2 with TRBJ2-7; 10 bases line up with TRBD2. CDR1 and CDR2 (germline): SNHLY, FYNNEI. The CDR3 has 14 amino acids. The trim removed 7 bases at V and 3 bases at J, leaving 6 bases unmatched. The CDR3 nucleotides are TGTGCCAGCAAAAGCGGGGGGGGCGTCTACGAGCAGTACTTC. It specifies CASKSGGGVYEQYF.

The CDR3 is CASSTTGGPNQPQHF. CDR3 nucleotide sequence: TGTGCCAGCAGTACAACAGGTGGCCCTAATCAGCCCCAGCATTTT. The chain links TRBV28 to TRBJ1-5; perhaps TRBD1 as D (5 bases). This CDR3 contains 15 residues. CDR1 MDHEN and CDR2 SYDVKM come from the germline V gene. V lost 5 bases to trimming and J lost 4 bases, with 15 bases between them.

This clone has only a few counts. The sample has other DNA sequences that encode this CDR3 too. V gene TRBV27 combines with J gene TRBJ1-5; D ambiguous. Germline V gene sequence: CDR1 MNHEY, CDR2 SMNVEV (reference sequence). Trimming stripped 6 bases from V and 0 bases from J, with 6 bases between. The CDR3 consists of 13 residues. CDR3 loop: CASSVNSNQPQHF. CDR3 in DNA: TGTGCCAGCAGCGTTAATAGCAATCAGCCCCAGCATTTT.

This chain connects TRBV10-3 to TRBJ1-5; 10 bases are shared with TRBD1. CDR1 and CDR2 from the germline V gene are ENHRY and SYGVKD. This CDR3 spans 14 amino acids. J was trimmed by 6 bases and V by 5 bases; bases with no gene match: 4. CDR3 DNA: TGTGCCATCAGTCGGGACAGGGGACCTCAGCCCCAGCATTTT. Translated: CAISRDRGPQPQHF.

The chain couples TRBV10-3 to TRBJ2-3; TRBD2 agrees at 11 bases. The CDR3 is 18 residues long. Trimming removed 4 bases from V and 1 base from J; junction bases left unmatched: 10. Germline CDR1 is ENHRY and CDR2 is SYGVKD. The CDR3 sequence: CAISGARVAGGGTDTQYF. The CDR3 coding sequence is TGTGCCATCAGTGGAGCGCGGGTAGCGGGGGGGGGCACAGATACGCAGTATTTT.

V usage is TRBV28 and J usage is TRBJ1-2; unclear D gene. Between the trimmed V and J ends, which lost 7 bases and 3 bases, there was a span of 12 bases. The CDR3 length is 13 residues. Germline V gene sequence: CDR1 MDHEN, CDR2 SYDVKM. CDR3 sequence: CASTRADYYGYTF. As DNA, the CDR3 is TGTGCCAGCACCCGAGCAGACTACTATGGCTACACCTTC.

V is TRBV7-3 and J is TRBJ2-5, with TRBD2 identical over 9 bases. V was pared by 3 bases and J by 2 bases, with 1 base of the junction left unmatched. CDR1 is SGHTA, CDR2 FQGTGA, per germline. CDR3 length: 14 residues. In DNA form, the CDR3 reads TGTGCCAGCAGCTTCCTAGCGGGGCAAGAGACCCAGTACTTC. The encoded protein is CASSFLAGQETQYF.

The DNA of the CDR3 is TGTGCCAGCCCTCGGCCCGGGACAGGGGGTGTGTGGACTGAAGCTTTCTTT. Translating it yields CASPRPGTGGVWTEAFF. The chain is built from TRBV28 and TRBJ1-1, with 11 bases that match TRBD1. CDR1 is MDHEN and CDR2 is SYDVKM in the germline V gene. This CDR3 comprises 17 residues. Losses at the gene ends were 8 bases for V and 5 bases for J; bases not matched to a gene: 16.